Below are 20 T cell receptor beta chains sequenced from a single sample in a study of cytomegalovirus exposure and HLA in healthy donors. The PCR had 60 Vbeta and 13 Jbeta primers. The data were produced by immunoSEQ multiplex PCR, yet TCRdb's version contains in-frame clones alone and is incomplete. The table shows 30,000 or so clones, with 65% to 75% occurring only once. Source material: PBMCs. The receptors here all came from a man in his forties or fifties in good health and CMV-seropositive.

This chain connects TRBV27 to TRBJ1-2, with D unresolved. The CDR3 extends over 13 amino acids. Germline V gene data show CDR1 as MNHEY and CDR2 as SMNVEV (reference sequence). The V end was cut by 8 bases, the J end by 3 bases, with 13 bases between. This CDR3 is CASARREDYGYTF. The DNA of the CDR3 is TGTGCCAGCGCTAGGAGGGAGGACTATGGCTACACCTTC.

By share, this clone ranks as medium-sized. The chain carries TRBV19 and TRBJ2-1; possible D gene TRBD2, 6 bases. Trimming cost V 5 bases and J 7 bases, with 15 bases left between them. This CDR3 region has 14 residues. Germline V CDR1 and CDR2: LNHDA, SQIVND (reference sequence). The CDR3 spells CASSSTGTRNEQFF. The CDR3 nucleotides are TGTGCCAGTAGTTCAACCGGGACTCGGAATGAGCAGTTCTTC. Full variable domain (remainder filled in from reference TRBV19 and TRBJ2-1): DGGITQSPKYLFRKEGQNVTLSCEQNLNHDAMYWYRQDPGQGLRLIYYSQIVNDFQKGDIAEGYSVSREKKESFPLTVTSAQKNPTAFYLCASSSTGTRNEQFFGPGTRLTVL.

The rearrangement joins TRBV28 to TRBJ2-4; unclear D gene. V was clipped by 2 bases and J by 0 bases, with 5 bases between them. The germline CDR1 and CDR2 sequences are MDHEN and SYDVKM. This CDR3 spans 14 amino acids. The CDR3 DNA reads TGTGCCAGCAGTTTAGCGGTAGCCAAAAACATTCAGTACTTC. This codes for CASSLAVAKNIQYF.

The chain couples TRBV5-1 to TRBJ1-5, with 8 bases fitting TRBD1. Per germline, CDR1 SGHRS and CDR2 YFSETQ. The CDR3 runs to 15 residues. V shed 4 bases and J 2 bases; nucleotides not matched to a gene: 5. The CDR3 sequence: CASSTGGPGNQPQHF. The CDR3 nucleotides read TGCGCCAGCAGCACAGGGGGTCCAGGCAATCAGCCCCAGCATTTT.

The CDR3 DNA reads TGTGCCAGCCTCGGGACTAACCAAGAGACCCAGTACTTC. As protein: CASLGTNQETQYF. The rearrangement uses TRBV25-1 and TRBJ2-5; 7 bases agree with TRBD2. Trimming at V came to 8 bases and at J to 0 bases, leaving 3 bases not matched to a gene. Germline lookup yields CDR1 MGHDK and CDR2 SYGVNS. This CDR3 spans 13 amino acids.

The V call is TRBV29-1, the J call TRBJ2-1; 11 bases match TRBD2. V lost 3 bases and J lost 5; bases outside the gene matches: 3. The length of the CDR3 is 14 residues. CDR1 is SQVTM and CDR2 is ANQGSEA in the germline V gene. Written as DNA, the CDR3 is TGCAGCGTTGATGTAGCGGGAGGGCACAATGAGCAGTTCTTC. Translated: CSVDVAGGHNEQFF.

The chain is built from TRBV5-6 and TRBJ1-1, with TRBD1 matching over 9 bases. CDR3 length: 16 residues. V lost 4 bases to trimming and J lost 4 bases; unmatched junction nucleotides: 11. Germline V gene lookup returns CDR1 SGHDT and CDR2 YYEEEE. The CDR3 DNA is TGTGCCAGCAGCAGCACCGGGACAGGGAGGGTCACTGAAGCTTTCTTT. Translation gives CASSSTGTGRVTEAFF.

The chain employs TRBV4-1 and TRBJ1-2; D might be TRBD1 (6 bases). Looked up from germline, CDR1 is MGHRA and CDR2 is YSYEKL. Trimming cost V 0 bases and J 4 bases, with 21 bases left between them. The CDR3 spans 18 residues. The CDR3 coding sequence is TGCGCCAGCAGCCAAGAAGGGACCGGACAGAACCACTTCTATGGCTACACCTTC. It encodes CASSQEGTGQNHFYGYTF.

The chain links TRBV5-1 to TRBJ2-5; 10 bases align to TRBD2. Germline V lookup: CDR1 SGHRS, CDR2 YFSETQ. Trimming at V came to 4 bases and at J to 4 bases, leaving 4 bases not matched to a gene. This CDR3 is built from 14 residues. The CDR3 loop reads CASSQSSGRETQYF. The CDR3 DNA is TGCGCCAGCAGCCAATCTAGCGGGAGAGAGACCCAGTACTTC.

This chain joins TRBV6-1 and TRBJ1-5; 7 bases agree with TRBD1. Germline assignment: CDR1 MNHNS and CDR2 SASEGT. CDR3 length: 15 residues. J lost 1 base, V lost 4 bases, and 4 bases had no gene match. The CDR3 bases are TGTGCCAGCAGTGTAGGGGGCTCGAGCAATCAGCCCCAGCATTTT. This encodes CASSVGGSSNQPQHF.

V usage is TRBV28 and J usage is TRBJ1-1; perhaps TRBD1 as D (5 bases). The V end lost 4 bases, the J end lost 4 bases, and 7 bases lay between the germline ends. Germline loops: CDR1 MDHEN, CDR2 SYDVKM. The CDR3 covers 12 residues. The DNA of the CDR3 is TGTGCCAGCAGTTCCAGGGTCACTGAAGCTTTCTTT. It yields the protein CASSSRVTEAFF.

This rearrangement joins TRBV7-2 to TRBJ2-3; tentatively, D is TRBD1 (5 bases). Germline V gene lookup returns CDR1 SGHTA and CDR2 FQGNSA. The CDR3 totals 14 residues. V dropped 1 base and J dropped 3 bases, with 8 bases sitting between them. The CDR3 here is CASSLDRPTDTQYF. The CDR3 bases are TGTGCCAGCAGCTTAGACAGGCCAACAGATACGCAGTATTTT.

CDR3 region: CATSRDRIRNTEAFF. CDR3 nucleotides: TGTGCCACCAGCAGAGACAGGATCCGGAACACTGAAGCTTTCTTT. This chain connects TRBV15 to TRBJ1-1; no clear D gene. Trimming shortened V by 0 bases and J by 1 base, and 9 bases separated the two germline ends. The CDR3 is 15 residues long. CDR1 LNHNV and CDR2 YYDKDF come from the germline V gene (reference sequence).

This clone was detected only a few times. The rearrangement joins TRBV5-5 to TRBJ2-1, with D possibly being TRBD2 (5 bases). The CDR3 runs 16 residues. V gave up 0 bases and J gave up 0 bases, with 10 bases separating them. Germline values: CDR1 SGHKS, CDR2 YYEKEE (reference sequence). In nucleotides, the CDR3 is TGTGCCAGCAGCTTGGGAACTAGACCCTCCTACAATGAGCAGTTCTTC. Amino acids: CASSLGTRPSYNEQFF.

V usage is TRBV30 and J usage is TRBJ2-7; TRBD2 matches at 14 bases. The CDR3 extends over 14 amino acids. Germline V lookup: CDR1 GTSNPN, CDR2 SVGIG (reference sequence). V lost 7 bases, J lost 7 bases, and 9 bases stayed unmatched. In DNA, the CDR3 is TGTGCCTTGCGACTAGCGGGAGGGCTGGAGGAGCAGTACTTC. As protein: CALRLAGGLEEQYF.

The chain is built from TRBV7-8 and TRBJ2-3; 8 positions match TRBD2. Trimming at V came to 2 bases and at J to 4 bases, leaving 8 bases not matched to a gene. Germline CDR1 SGHVS, CDR2 FQNEAQ. This CDR3 has 16 amino acids. CDR3 DNA sequence: TGTGCCAGCAGCTTACTCGGGGGGGCCCGCTCAGATACGCAGTATTTT. This gives the protein CASSLLGGARSDTQYF.

This clone was observed a few times. This chain joins TRBV28 and TRBJ2-5; unclear D gene. Germline V gene lookup returns CDR1 MDHEN and CDR2 SYDVKM. The CDR3 length is 12 residues. V was pared by 2 bases and J by 5 bases, with 6 bases between. CDR3 coding DNA: TGTGCCAGCAGTTTACGGTGGGAGACCCAGTACTTC. Protein product: CASSLRWETQYF.

This chain uses TRBV10-3 with TRBJ2-1, with 8 nucleotides matching TRBD1. Germline CDR1 reads ENHRY; CDR2 reads SYGVKD. V lost 1 base to trimming and J lost 12 bases; unmatched junction nucleotides: 2. The CDR3 has 12 residues. The CDR3, as DNA: TGTGCCATCAGTGAGTGGACAGGGCGGCAGTTCTTC. Translation: CAISEWTGRQFF.

J is TRBJ1-5 and V is TRBV2; a possible D gene is TRBD1 (5 bases). The germline V gene encodes CDR1 SNHLY and CDR2 FYNNEI. This CDR3 spans 14 amino acids. V dropped 4 bases and J dropped 7 bases, with 14 bases sitting between them. This CDR3 is CASSGGGDGQPQHF. The DNA for the CDR3 is TGTGCCAGCAGTGGGGGAGGGGACGGCCAGCCCCAGCATTTT.

The V call is TRBV6-1, the J call TRBJ1-2; no clear D gene. The V end was cut by 10 bases, the J end by 2 bases, with 14 bases between. Germline lookup yields CDR1 MNHNS and CDR2 SASEGT. There are 13 residues in the CDR3. CDR3 coding DNA: TGTGCCATTATGGACGGGAAGAACTATGGCTACACCTTC. The encoded protein is CAIMDGKNYGYTF.